These 11 T cell receptor beta chains were sequenced from one sample in a study of regulatory T cells in long-lasting Graves disease. The time point is: newly diagnosed GD, antithyroid drugs for less than 3 months. PBMC-extracted RNA yielded the TCR library. CDR3 regions were amplified by Arm-PCR using iRepertoire HTBI primers to build TCR beta libraries. TCRdb reanalysed the multiplex PCR reads using MiXCR and keeps one entry per CDR3 protein. The data show 250,000 to 400,000 distinct CDR3 sequences, 15% to 20% seen once. The sample was peripheral blood mononuclear cells (PBMCs), taken at new diagnosis, from a patient treated with antithyroid drugs. Every receptor here comes from a female donor with Graves disease.

This clonotype occurred many times. One end of the junction fails to match germline, which may point to a read error. J is TRBJ2-5 and V is TRBV3-1, with TRBD2 matching 8 bases. The germline gives CDR1 LGHDT, CDR2 YNNKEL (reference sequence). The length of the CDR3 is 18 residues. CDR3 region: CASTQMYGVTSDQETQYF. DNA for the CDR3: TGTGCCAGCACCCAAATGTACGGGGTGACTAGCGACCAAGAGACCCAGTACTTC.

This clonotype was found many times. This rearrangement joins TRBV3-1 to TRBJ2-3; TRBD1 is a possible D gene (6 bases). The CDR3 length is 15 residues. V lost 3 bases, J lost 2 bases, and 12 bases lay in between. Germline CDR1 and CDR2: LGHDT and YNNKEL (reference sequence). CDR3 bases: TGTGCCAGCAGCCAGATATGGGACACCACAGATACGCAGTATTTT. Translating it yields CASSQIWDTTDTQYF.

As concerns this clonotype: This may be a read error, as it is one base from a much larger clone. The chain uses TRBV30 and TRBJ2-1; 7 bases match TRBD2. This CDR3 region has 13 residues. The germline gives CDR1 GTSNPN, CDR2 SVGIG (reference sequence). The J segment lost 10 bases and the V segment lost 0 bases, leaving 6 bases of the junction unmatched. DNA for the CDR3: TGTGCCTGGAGTGTACTAGGCGGGAGCGAGCAGTTCTTC. Its protein is CAWSVLGGSEQFF.

The J gene is TRBJ1-5, the V gene TRBV18, with D possibly TRBD1 on 6 matching bases. Per germline, CDR1 KGHSH and CDR2 LQKENI. The CDR3 is 15 amino acids. The V end was cut by 6 bases, the J end by 9 bases, with 21 bases between. CDR3 DNA: TGTGCCAGCTCCCCCTCGCGGACAGTGGATGGGCCCCAGCATTTT. Residues: CASSPSRTVDGPQHF.

To note about this clonotype: This could be a read error, since a much larger clone is one nucleotide away. The V call is TRBV28, the J call TRBJ2-1; a weak D match, TRBD2 (6 bases). The CDR3 has 15 residues. CDR1 and CDR2 (germline): MDHEN, SYDVKM. CDR3 region: CASSLSSDSYNEQSF. The CDR3 nucleotides are TGTGCCAGCAGTTTGTCTAGCGACTCCTACAATGAGCAGTCCTTC.

There are many counts of this clonotype. J is TRBJ1-1 and V is TRBV18; TRBD1 matches 7 bases. V trimming: 4 bases; J trimming: 0 bases; junction bases outside the gene matches: 2. This CDR3 has 14 residues. The germline gives CDR1 KGHSH, CDR2 LQKENI. In nucleotides, the CDR3 is TGTGCCAGCTCACGGGGACAGATGAACACTGAAGCTTTCTTT. This sequence encodes CASSRGQMNTEAFF.

This clonotype came up a few times. V gene TRBV29-1 combines with J gene TRBJ2-3, with D perhaps given as TRBD1 or TRBD2 (6 bases each). Trimming left V 3 bases short and J 2 bases short, with 15 bases between. Per germline, CDR1 SQVTM and CDR2 ANQGSEA. The CDR3 runs to 15 residues. For the CDR3, the DNA is TGCAGCGTTGAGGAGGGGGATGGGCACACAGATACGCAGTATTTT. Protein sequence: CSVEEGDGHTDTQYF.

This clonotype has more than one count but fewer than ten. J is TRBJ2-7 and V is TRBV20-1; TRBD2 agrees at 10 bases. Per the germline V gene, CDR1 is DFQATT and CDR2 is SNEGSKA (reference sequence). The J segment lost 0 bases and the V segment lost 5 bases, leaving 4 bases of the junction unmatched. The CDR3 runs to 14 residues. The CDR3 DNA reads TGCAGTGCTTTTAGGACTAGCGGCTCCTACGAGCAGTACTTC. This sequence encodes CSAFRTSGSYEQYF.

The chain combines TRBV5-1 with TRBJ2-7, with a tentative D call TRBD2 (6 bases). Trimming pared 3 bases from V and 4 bases from J, leaving 14 bases between. This CDR3 spans 14 amino acids. Germline CDR1 reads SGHRS; CDR2 reads YFSETQ. Here the CDR3 DNA reads TGCGCCAGCAGCTCTCAGACTAGTGGGTACGAGCAGTACTTC. Encoded protein: CASSSQTSGYEQYF. Together with reference TRBV5-1 and TRBJ2-7, the CDR3 gives the full variable domain: KAGVTQTPRYLIKTRGQQVTLSCSPISGHRSVSWYQQTPGQGLQFLFEYFSETQRNKGNFPGRFSGRQFSNSRSEMNVSTLELGDSALYLCASSSQTSGYEQYFGPGTRLTVT.

This clonotype was seen ten or more times. The chain has TRBV24-1 and TRBJ2-1; tentatively, D is TRBD1 or TRBD2 (6 bases each). The CDR3 is 18 amino acids. The germline V gene has CDR1 KGHDR and CDR2 SFDVKD. The V end lost 3 bases, the J end lost 3 bases, and 20 bases lay between the germline ends. The CDR3 region has the DNA TGTGCCACCAGTGATAGATCGAGCGCGGGACACTACTACAATGAGCAGTTCTTC. Its translation is CATSDRSSAGHYYNEQFF.

The CDR3 spells CASSPGLASLNEQFF. The CDR3 DNA reads TGTGCCAGCTCACCGGGGCTAGCTTCTCTCAATGAGCAGTTCTTC. The chain links TRBV18 to TRBJ2-1; D possibly matches TRBD1 or TRBD2 (5 bases each). This CDR3 has 15 residues. Germline-derived CDR1 and CDR2 are KGHSH and LQKENI. Trimming removed 3 bases at V and 6 bases at J, with 15 bases between.